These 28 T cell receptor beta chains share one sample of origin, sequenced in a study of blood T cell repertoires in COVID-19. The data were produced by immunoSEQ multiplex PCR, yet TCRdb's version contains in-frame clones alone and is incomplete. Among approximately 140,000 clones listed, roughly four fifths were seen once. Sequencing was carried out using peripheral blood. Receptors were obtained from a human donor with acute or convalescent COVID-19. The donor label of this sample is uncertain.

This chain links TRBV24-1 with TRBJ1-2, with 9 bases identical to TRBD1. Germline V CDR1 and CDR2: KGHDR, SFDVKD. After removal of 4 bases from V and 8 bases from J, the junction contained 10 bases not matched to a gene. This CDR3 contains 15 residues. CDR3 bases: TGTGCCACCAGTGACCCAGGGACAGGGCATGGCGGCTACACCTTC. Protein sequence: CATSDPGTGHGGYTF.

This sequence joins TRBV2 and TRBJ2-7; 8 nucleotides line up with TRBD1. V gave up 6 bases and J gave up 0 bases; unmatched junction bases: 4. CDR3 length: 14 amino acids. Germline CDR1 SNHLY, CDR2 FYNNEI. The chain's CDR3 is CASRWTGLSYEQYF. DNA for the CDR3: TGTGCCAGCAGATGGACAGGGCTCTCCTACGAGCAGTACTTC.

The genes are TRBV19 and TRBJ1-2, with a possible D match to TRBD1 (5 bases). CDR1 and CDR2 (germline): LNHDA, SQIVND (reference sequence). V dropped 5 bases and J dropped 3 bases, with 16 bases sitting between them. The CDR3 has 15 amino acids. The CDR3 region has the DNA TGTGCCAGTAGTCCCTTTGGGGGGGTCGACTATGGCTACACCTTC. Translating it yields CASSPFGGVDYGYTF.

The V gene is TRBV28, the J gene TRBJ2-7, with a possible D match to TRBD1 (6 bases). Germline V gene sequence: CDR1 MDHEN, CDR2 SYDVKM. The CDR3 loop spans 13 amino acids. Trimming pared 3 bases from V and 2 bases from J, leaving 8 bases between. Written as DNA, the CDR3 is TGTGCCAGCAGTTTCACAGGGACCTACGAGCAGTACTTC. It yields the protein CASSFTGTYEQYF.

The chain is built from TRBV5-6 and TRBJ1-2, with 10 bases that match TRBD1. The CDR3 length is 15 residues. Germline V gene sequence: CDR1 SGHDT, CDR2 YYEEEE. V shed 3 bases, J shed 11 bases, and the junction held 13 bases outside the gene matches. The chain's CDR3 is CASSWPLTGGNEYTF. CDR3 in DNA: TGTGCCAGCAGCTGGCCGTTGACAGGGGGCAATGAGTACACCTTC.

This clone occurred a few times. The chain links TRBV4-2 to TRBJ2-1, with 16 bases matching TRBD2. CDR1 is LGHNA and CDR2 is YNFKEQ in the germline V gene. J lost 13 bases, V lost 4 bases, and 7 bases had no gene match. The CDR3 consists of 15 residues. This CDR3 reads CASSPGTSGGVKQFF. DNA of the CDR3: TGTGCCAGCAGCCCAGGGACTAGCGGGGGGGTAAAACAGTTCTTC.

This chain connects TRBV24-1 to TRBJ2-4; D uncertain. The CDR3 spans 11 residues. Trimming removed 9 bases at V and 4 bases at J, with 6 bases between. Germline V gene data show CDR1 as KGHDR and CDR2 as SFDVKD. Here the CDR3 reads CATPSKNIQYF. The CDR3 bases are TGTGCCACCCCGTCGAAAAACATTCAGTACTTC.

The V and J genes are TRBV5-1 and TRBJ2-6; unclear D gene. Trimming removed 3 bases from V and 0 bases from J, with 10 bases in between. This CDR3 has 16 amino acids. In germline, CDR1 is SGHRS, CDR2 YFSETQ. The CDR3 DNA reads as TGCGCCAGCAGCTCCCAACAGAGCTCTGGGGCCAACGTCCTGACTTTC. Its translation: CASSSQQSSGANVLTF.

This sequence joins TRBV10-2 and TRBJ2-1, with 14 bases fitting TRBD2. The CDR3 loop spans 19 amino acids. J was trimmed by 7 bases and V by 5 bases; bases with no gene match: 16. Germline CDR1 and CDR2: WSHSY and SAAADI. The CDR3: CASSPPGQGTSGGVNEQFF. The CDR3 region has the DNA TGCGCCAGCAGTCCTCCGGGACAGGGGACTAGCGGGGGTGTAAATGAGCAGTTCTTC.

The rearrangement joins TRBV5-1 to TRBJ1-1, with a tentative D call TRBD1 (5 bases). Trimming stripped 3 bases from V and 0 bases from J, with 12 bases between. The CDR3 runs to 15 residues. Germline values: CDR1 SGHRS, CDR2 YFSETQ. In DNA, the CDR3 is TGCGCCAGCAGCTCCTTCGGGGGGATGAACACTGAAGCTTTCTTT. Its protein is CASSSFGGMNTEAFF.

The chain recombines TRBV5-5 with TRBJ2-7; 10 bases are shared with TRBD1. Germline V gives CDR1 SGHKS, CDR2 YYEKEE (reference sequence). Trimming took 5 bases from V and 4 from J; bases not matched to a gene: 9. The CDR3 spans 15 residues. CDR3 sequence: CASSFTGTGDYEQYV. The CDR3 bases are TGTGCCAGCAGTTTTACCGGGACAGGGGATTACGAGCAGTACGTC.

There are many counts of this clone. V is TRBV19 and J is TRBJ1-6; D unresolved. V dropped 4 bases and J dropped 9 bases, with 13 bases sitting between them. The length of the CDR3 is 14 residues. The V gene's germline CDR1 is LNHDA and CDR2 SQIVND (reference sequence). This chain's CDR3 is CASSREGSRSPLHF. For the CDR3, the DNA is TGTGCCAGTAGTAGGGAGGGTAGTCGTTCACCCCTCCACTTT.

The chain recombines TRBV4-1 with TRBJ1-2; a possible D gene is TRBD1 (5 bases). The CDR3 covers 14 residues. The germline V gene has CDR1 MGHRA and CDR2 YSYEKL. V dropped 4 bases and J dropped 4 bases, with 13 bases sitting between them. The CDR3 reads CASSLLTESYGYTF. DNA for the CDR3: TGCGCCAGCAGCCTCCTGACAGAGAGCTATGGCTACACCTTC.

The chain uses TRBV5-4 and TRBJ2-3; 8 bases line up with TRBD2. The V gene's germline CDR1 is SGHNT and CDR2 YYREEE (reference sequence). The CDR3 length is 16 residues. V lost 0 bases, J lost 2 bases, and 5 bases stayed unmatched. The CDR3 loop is CASSLAVGGATDTQYF. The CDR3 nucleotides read TGTGCCAGCAGCTTGGCAGTCGGGGGGGCCACAGATACGCAGTATTTT.

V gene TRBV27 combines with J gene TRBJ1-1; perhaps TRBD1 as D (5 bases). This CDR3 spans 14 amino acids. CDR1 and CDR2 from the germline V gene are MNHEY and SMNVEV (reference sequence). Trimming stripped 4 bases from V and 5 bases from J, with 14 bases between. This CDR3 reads CASSWGTGGTEAFF. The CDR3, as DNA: TGTGCCAGCAGTTGGGGGACGGGGGGGACTGAAGCTTTCTTT.

CDR3: CASSRGGPPYNSPLHF. The CDR3 coding sequence is TGCGCCAGCAGCAGAGGGGGCCCCCCCTATAATTCACCCCTCCACTTT. This chain uses TRBV4-1 with TRBJ1-6, with 7 bases that match TRBD1. Trimming cost V 5 bases and J 2 bases; bases outside gene matches: 6. The CDR3 sequence is 16 residues long. Germline V CDR1 and CDR2: MGHRA, YSYEKL.

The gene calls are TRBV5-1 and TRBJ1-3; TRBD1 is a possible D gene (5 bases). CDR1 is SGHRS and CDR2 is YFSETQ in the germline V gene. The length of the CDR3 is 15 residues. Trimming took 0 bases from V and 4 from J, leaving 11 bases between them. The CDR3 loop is CASSLGQRDGNTIYF. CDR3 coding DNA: TGCGCCAGCAGCTTGGGACAGAGAGACGGAAACACCATATATTTT.

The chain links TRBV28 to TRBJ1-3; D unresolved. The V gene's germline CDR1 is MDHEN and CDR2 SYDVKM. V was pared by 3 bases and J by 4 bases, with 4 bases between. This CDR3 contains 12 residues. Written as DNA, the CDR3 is TGTGCCAGCAGTTTGCAGGGAAACACCATATATTTT. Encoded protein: CASSLQGNTIYF.

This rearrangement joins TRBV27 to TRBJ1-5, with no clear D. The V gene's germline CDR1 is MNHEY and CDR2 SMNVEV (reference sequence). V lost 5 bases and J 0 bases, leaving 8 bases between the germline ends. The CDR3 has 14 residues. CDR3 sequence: CASSPLGSNQPQHF. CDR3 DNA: TGTGCCAGCAGTCCTCTCGGTAGCAATCAGCCCCAGCATTTT.

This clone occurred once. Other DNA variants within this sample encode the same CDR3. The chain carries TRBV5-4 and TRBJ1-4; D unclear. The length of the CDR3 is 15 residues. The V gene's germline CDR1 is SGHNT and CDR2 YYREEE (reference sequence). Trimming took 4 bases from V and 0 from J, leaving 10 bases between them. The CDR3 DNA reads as TGTGCCAGCAGCCCTTACAGAGCAACTAATGAAAAACTGTTTTTT. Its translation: CASSPYRATNEKLFF.

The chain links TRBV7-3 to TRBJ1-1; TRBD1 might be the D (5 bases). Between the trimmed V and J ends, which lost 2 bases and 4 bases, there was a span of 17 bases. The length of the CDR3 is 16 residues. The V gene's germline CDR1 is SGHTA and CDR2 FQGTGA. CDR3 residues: CASSLRGTIPSTEAFF. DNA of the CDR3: TGTGCCAGCAGCTTACGGGGGACTATCCCTAGCACTGAAGCTTTCTTT.

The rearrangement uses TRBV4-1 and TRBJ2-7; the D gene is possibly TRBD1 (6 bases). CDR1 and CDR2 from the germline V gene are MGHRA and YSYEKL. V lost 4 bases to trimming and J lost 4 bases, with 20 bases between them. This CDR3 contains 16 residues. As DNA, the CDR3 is TGCGCCAGCAGCCCCTTGGCCCGGGACAAGGATTACGAGCAGTACTTC. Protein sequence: CASSPLARDKDYEQYF.

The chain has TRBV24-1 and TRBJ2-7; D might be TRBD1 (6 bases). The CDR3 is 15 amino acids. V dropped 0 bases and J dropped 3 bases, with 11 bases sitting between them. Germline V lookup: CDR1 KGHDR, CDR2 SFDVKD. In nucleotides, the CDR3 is TGTGCCACCAGTGATTTGGAGGGGGTAAACTACGAGCAGTACGTC. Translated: CATSDLEGVNYEQYV.

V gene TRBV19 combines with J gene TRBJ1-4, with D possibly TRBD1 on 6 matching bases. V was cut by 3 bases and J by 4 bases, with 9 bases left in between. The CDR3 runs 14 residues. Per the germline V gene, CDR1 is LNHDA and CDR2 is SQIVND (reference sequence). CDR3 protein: CASSMRTVNEKLFF. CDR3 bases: TGTGCCAGTAGTATGAGGACAGTTAATGAAAAACTGTTTTTT.

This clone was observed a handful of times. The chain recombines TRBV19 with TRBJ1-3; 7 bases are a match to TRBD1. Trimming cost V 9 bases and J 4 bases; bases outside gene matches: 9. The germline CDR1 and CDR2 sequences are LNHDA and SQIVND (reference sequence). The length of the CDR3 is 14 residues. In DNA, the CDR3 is TGTGCCAGCTGGGACAGAGGAGGAGGAAACACCATATATTTT. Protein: CASWDRGGGNTIYF.

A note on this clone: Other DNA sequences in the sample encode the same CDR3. CDR3 amino acids: CASSQEGGTEAFF. The CDR3 DNA reads as TGCGCCAGCAGCCAAGAGGGGGGCACTGAAGCTTTCTTT. This chain uses TRBV4-1 with TRBJ1-1, with D possibly being TRBD1 (5 bases). The V end lost 0 bases, the J end lost 4 bases, and 6 bases lay between the germline ends. The CDR3 length is 13 residues. Per the germline V gene, CDR1 is MGHRA and CDR2 is YSYEKL.

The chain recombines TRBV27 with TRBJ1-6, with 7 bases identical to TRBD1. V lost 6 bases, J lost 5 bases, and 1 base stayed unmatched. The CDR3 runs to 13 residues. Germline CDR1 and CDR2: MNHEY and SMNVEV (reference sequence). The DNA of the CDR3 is TGTGCCAGCAGGCAGGGGGATAATTCACCCCTCCACTTT. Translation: CASRQGDNSPLHF.

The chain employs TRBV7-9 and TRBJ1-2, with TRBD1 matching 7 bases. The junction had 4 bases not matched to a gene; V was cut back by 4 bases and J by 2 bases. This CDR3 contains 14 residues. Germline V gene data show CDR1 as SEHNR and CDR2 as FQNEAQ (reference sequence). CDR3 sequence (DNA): TGTGCCAGCAGCTCCCCAGGGGGGAACTATGGCTACACCTTC. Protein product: CASSSPGGNYGYTF.